This TCR beta chain was identified during a study of T cells in Graves' hyperthyroidism and ophthalmopathy. The CDR3 contains 17 residues. Germline CDR1 is DFQATT and CDR2 is SNEGSKA (reference sequence). Trimming took 6 bases from V and 7 from J, leaving 31 bases between them. The source material, RNA transcripts, was used to amplify TCR beta CDR3 regions. HTBI primers drove first-round RT-PCR of the TCR CDR3. TCRdb redid the calling of the multiplex PCR reads with MiXCR, one entry per CDR3 protein. This sample carries 600,000 to 800,000 distinct CDR3 sequences, roughly a third of them seen once, and the ten largest clones take less than 40%.

The genes are TRBV20-1 and TRBJ2-7; D could derive from TRBD1 or TRBD2 (5 bases each). The sequenced material came from blood. The TCR sequence derives from a woman between 40 and 55 years old with Graves' hyperthyroidism. The CDR3 reads CSARTEGDGVIPREQYF. The CDR3 DNA sequence: TGCAGTGCACGGACTGAAGGGGACGGGGTTATCCCCCGAGAGCAGTACTTC.